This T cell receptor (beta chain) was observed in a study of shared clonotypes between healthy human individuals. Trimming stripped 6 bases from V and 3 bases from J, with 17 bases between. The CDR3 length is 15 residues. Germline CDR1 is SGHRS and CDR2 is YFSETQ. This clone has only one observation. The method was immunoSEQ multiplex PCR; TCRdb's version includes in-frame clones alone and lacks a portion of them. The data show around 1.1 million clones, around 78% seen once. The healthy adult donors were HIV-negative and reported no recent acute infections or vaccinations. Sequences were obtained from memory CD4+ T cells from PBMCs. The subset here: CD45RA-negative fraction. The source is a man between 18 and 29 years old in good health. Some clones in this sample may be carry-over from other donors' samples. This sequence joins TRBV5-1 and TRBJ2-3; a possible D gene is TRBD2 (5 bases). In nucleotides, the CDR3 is TGCGCCAGCAACTCGGACGGAGGAAAAACAGATACGCAGTATTTT. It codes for CASNSDGGKTDTQYF.